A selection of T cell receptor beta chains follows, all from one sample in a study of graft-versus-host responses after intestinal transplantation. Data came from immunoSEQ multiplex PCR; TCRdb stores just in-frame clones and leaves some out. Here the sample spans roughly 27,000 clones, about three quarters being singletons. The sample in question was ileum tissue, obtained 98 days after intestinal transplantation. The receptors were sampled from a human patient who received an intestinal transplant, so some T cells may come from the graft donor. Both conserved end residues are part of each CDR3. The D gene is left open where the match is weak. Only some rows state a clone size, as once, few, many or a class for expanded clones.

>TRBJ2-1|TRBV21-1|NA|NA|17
TGTGCCAGCAGCCCCCCGACAGGGAAACTACACTACAATGAGCAGTTCTTC
CASSPPTGKLHYNEQFF
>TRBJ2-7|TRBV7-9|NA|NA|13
TGTGCCAGCAGGGTCGCCGGAGTCGGCGAGCAGTACTTC
CASRVAGVGEQYF
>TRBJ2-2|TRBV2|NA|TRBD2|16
TGTGCCAGCAGATCGATGACTAGCGGTGGGACCGGGGAGCTGTTTTTT
CASRSMTSGGTGELFF
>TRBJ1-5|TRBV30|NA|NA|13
TGTGCCTGGAGTACTGGGTGGGATCAGCCCCAGCATTTT
CAWSTGWDQPQHF
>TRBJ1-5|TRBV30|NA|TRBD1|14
TGTGCCTGGAGTGGGGCAGGGGGGGATCAGCCCCAGCATTTT
CAWSGAGGDQPQHF
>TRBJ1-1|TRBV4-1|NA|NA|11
TGCGCCAGCAGCCGCGACACTGAAGCTTTCTTT
CASSRDTEAFF
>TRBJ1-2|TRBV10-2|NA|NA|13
TGCGCCAGCAGCCCCGGACAGATCGATGGCTACACCTTC
CASSPGQIDGYTF
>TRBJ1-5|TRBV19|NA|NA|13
TGTGCCAGTAGGGAGAGTAGCAATCAGCCCCAGCATTTT
CASRESSNQPQHF
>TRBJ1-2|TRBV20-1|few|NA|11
TGCAGGGCGACCTCTTCAAATAGCTACACCTTC
CRATSSNSYTF
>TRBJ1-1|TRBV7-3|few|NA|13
TGTGCCAGCAGCTTAGGGTCGGCCACTGAAGCTTTCTTT
CASSLGSATEAFF
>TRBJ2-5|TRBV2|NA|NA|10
TGTGCCAGCCTCAGAGAGACCCAGTACTTC
CASLRETQYF
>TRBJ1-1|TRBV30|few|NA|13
TGTGCCTGGAGTGGGGGCCGGGGCACTGAAGCTTTCTTT
CAWSGGRGTEAFF
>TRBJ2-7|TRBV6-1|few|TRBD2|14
TGTGCCAGCAGTGACTGGGGGAGGGGCTACGAGCAGTACTTC
CASSDWGRGYEQYF
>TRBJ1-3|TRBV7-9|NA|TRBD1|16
TGTGCCAGCAGCACAACGACAGGGGGCACTGGAAACACCATATATTTT
CASSTTTGGTGNTIYF
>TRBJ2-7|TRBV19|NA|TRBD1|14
TGTGCCAGTATGGGCGGGACAGGGTCCTACGAGCAGTACTTC
CASMGGTGSYEQYF
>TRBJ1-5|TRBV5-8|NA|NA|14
TGTGCCAGCAGCTTTGGGACCCCGGACCAGCCCCAGCATTTT
CASSFGTPDQPQHF
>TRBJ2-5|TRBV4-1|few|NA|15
TGCGCCAGCAGCCAAGGCCCCGGACGGCAAGAGACCCAGTACTTC
CASSQGPGRQETQYF
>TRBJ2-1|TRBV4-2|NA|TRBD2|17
TGTGCCAGCAGCCAAGAACCGGGACTAGCATACCACAATGAGCAGTTCTTC
CASSQEPGLAYHNEQFF
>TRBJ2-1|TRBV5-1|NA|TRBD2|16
TGCGCCAGCTTGGGCCCTAGCGGGGGGCTCTACAATGAGCAGTTCTTC
CASLGPSGGLYNEQFF
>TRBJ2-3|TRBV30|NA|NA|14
TGTGCCTGGAGTGTATCACCTAGCACAGATACGCAGTATTTT
CAWSVSPSTDTQYF
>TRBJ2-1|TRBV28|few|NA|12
TGTGCCAGCAGTTATTTGTTCACTAAACAGTTCTTC
CASSYLFTKQFF
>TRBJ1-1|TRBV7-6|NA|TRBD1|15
TGTGCCAGCAGCTTATGGACAGGGGCGAACCCTGAAGCTTTCTTT
CASSLWTGANPEAFF
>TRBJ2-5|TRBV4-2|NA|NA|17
TGTGCCAGCAGCCAAGGACAGGTTCTAGGCGGGTTGGAGACCCAGTACTTC
CASSQGQVLGGLETQYF
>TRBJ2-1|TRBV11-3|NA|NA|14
TGTGCCAGCAGCTTTGACACTTCCTACAATGAGCAGTTCTTC
CASSFDTSYNEQFF
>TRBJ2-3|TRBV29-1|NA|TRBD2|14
TGCAGCGTCGACGGACTAGCGGGGAAGGATACGCAGTATTTT
CSVDGLAGKDTQYF
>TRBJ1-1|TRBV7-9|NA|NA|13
TGTGCCAGCAGCTTAACAGGTCTCACTGAAGCTTTCTTT
CASSLTGLTEAFF